This record looks at one T cell receptor beta chain sequence and its context. Its antigen is not identified. These data come from a study of monozygotic twins with inflammatory bowel disease. General study results and limits: IBD patients shared fewer clonotypes with others than healthy twins, especially with disease activity.

From germline, CDR1 is SQVTM and CDR2 ANQGSEA. CDR3 length: 15 amino acids. cDNA encoding TCRalpha and TCRbeta underwent two nested PCRs of 16 and 9 cycles, each of which was followed by bead purification. One entry per CDR3 protein, without DNA, is what TCRdb gives after re-calling the 5' RACE reads. The table lists hundreds of thousands of distinct CDR3 sequences. V usage is TRBV29-1 and J usage is TRBJ2-6; the D gene TCRdb calls, TRBD1, cannot be checked with no DNA. The source material was blood. The TCR sequence derives from a human donor with ulcerative colitis or Crohn's disease, or a healthy co-twin of an affected twin (not recorded which). The CDR3 protein is CSVPGHLSGANVLTF.